This TCR beta chain is drawn from a study of beta chain features in type 1 diabetes. This clone came up a few times. Expressed TCRB transcripts were sequenced, since all the RNA that had been isolated was reverse transcribed. Assay: immunoSEQ multiplex PCR; the TCRdb copy retains only in-frame clones and omits some. The repertoire has under 500,000 clones, around 28% of them found once; the top ten carry around 0.065%. Purity (above 95%) was reached by all sorted populations. Germline CDR1 and CDR2: GTSNPN and SVGIG (reference sequence). V was pared by 3 bases and J by 5 bases, with 7 bases of the junction left unmatched. The length of the CDR3 is 14 residues.

Sequencing used naive CD4+ T cells from blood. The chain recombines TRBV30 with TRBJ2-1; 7 bases line up with TRBD2. The receptor was isolated from a man between 18 and 29 years old in good health. The CDR3 region has the DNA TGTGCCTGGAGAGGCGTGGGGGGGGACAATGAGCAGTTCTTC. This sequence encodes CAWRGVGGDNEQFF.